The source of this T cell receptor (beta chain) is a study of blood T cell repertoires in COVID-19. About the research overall: Specimens from acute and convalescent COVID-19 originated in the United States, Italy and Spain. Sources were T cells, B-cell-depleted T cells, or PBMCs; the material itself was cDNA or gDNA.

Enrollment of patients from Seattle took place during active infection, with longitudinal follow-up. Germline V gene sequence: CDR1 SGHRS, CDR2 YFSETQ. CDR3 length equals 15 residues. The V and J ends lost 2 bases and 3 bases, in that order; junction bases with no gene match: 6. In the source study's methods: For nucleated cells, counts were estimated from reference gene primer amplification. This table comes from immunoSEQ multiplex PCR, and its TCRdb copy is limited to in-frame clones, with some not included. The D gene and trimming were derived from the DNA, and the V and J assignments and clone size from that table. The data hold 250,000 to 300,000 clones, with around 86% observed a single time.

Sequencing used peripheral blood. The rearrangement joins TRBV5-1 to TRBJ2-3; TRBD2 agrees at 7 bases. The TCR sequence derives from a woman in her sixties or seventies with COVID-19, enrolled during active disease. The CDR3 DNA reads TGCGCCAGCAGCTTCCGTGGGAGGGAGACAGATACGCAGTATTTT. Amino acids: CASSFRGRETDTQYF.